This T cell receptor beta chain was sequenced for a study of blood T cell repertoires in COVID-19. Overall study: Samples of COVID-19 (acute and convalescent) were obtained from the United States, Italy and Spain. The cDNA or gDNA used as material had been derived from T cells, B-cell-depleted T cells, or PBMCs.

This clone was observed a few times. V lost 6 bases to trimming and J lost 7 bases, with 10 bases between them. This CDR3 comprises 11 residues. The germline V gene encodes CDR1 WSHSY and CDR2 SAAADI. As processed by the authors: Estimation of nucleated cell counts was performed using reference gene primer amplification. Measured with immunoSEQ multiplex PCR; TCRdb has only the in-frame clones, and not every one. Clone size and the V and J calls come from that table; the DNA yielded D and trimming. The table lists about 100,000 clones, less than 90% of them singletons. Sequencing was done on a sample of peripheral blood. This chain joins TRBV10-2 and TRBJ2-7, with TRBD1 as a possible D gene (5 bases). The TCR was taken from an elderly man with acute or convalescent COVID-19. Here the CDR3 reads CASRGVREQYF. As DNA, the CDR3 is TGCGCCAGCAGAGGGGTCCGGGAGCAGTACTTC.